The 25 T cell receptor beta chains below all came from one sample that was sequenced in a study of T cell repertoires in cytomegalovirus infection. TCRdb ran MiXCR on the reads and lists one entry per CDR3 protein. The top ten hold around an eighth of the sample, which has approximately 990,000 distinct CDR3 sequences, under 40% seen once. For these TCRs, the target antigens are not known. The sequencing here drew on cultured CD8+ T cells from PBMCs, taken from culture after CMV antigen stimulation. All receptors derive from a human donor in good health (CMV status not recorded). Some clones in this sample may be carry-over from other donors' samples.

This clonotype was found a few times. The V and J genes are TRBV4-3 and TRBJ2-1; the D call may be TRBD1 or TRBD2 (5 bases each). Germline values: CDR1 LGHNA, CDR2 YSLEER. The CDR3 spans 16 residues. V lost 0 bases and J 6 bases, leaving 15 bases between the germline ends. This CDR3 reads CASSQDLGGRGNEQFF. CDR3 nucleotides: TGCGCCAGCAGCCAAGATCTTGGGGGTAGGGGCAATGAGCAGTTCTTC.

The table lists this clonotype with a few counts. This chain connects TRBV27 to TRBJ2-7, with D tentatively TRBD1 (5 bases). The CDR3 has 16 amino acids. With 5 bases removed from V and 5 bases from J, the gap between germline ends came to 22 bases. Germline V gene lookup returns CDR1 MNHEY and CDR2 SMNVEV (reference sequence). The CDR3 coding sequence is TGTGCCAGCAGTCCTGTAGGGGCCACCCTCCTGGACGAGCAGTACTTC. Translation gives CASSPVGATLLDEQYF.

The chain has TRBV2 and TRBJ1-5, with D unclear. This CDR3 region has 14 residues. Per germline, CDR1 SNHLY and CDR2 FYNNEI. Trimming cost V 6 bases and J 4 bases, with 13 bases left between them. The CDR3 DNA is TGTGCCAGCAGCGAAAGGTGGCGAAATCAGCCCCAGCATTTT. This codes for CASSERWRNQPQHF.

The chain is built from TRBV27 and TRBJ2-3; 12 nucleotides agree with TRBD1. CDR1 is MNHEY and CDR2 is SMNVEV in the germline V gene (reference sequence). V shed 4 bases, J shed 5 bases, and the junction held 7 bases outside the gene matches. This CDR3 is 16 amino acids long. The CDR3 DNA reads as TGTGCCAGCAGTTCCTCCGGGACAGGGGGCGTAGATACGCAGTATTTT. This translates into CASSSSGTGGVDTQYF.

The rearrangement links TRBV7-9 to TRBJ2-7, with 10 nucleotides matching TRBD1. V gave up 5 bases and J gave up 3 bases; unmatched junction bases: 10. Germline V CDR1 and CDR2: SEHNR, FQNEAQ (reference sequence). This CDR3 has 16 residues. The CDR3 sequence: CASSGSQTGGSYEQYF. The CDR3 DNA follows: TGTGCCAGCAGCGGTAGCCAGACAGGGGGCAGCTACGAGCAGTACTTC.

The chain joins TRBV12-3 or TRBV12-4 to TRBJ1-2, with D unresolved. CDR3 size: 17 residues. V was clipped by 6 bases and J by 2 bases, with 22 bases between them. As DNA, the CDR3 is TGTGCCAGCAGAGCCATCCCTCCCATTACAGAGAACTATGGCTACACCTTC. Translating gives CASRAIPPITENYGYTF.

The chain has TRBV12-3 or TRBV12-4 and TRBJ2-2, with 8 bases identical to TRBD2. Trimming took 4 bases from V and 3 from J; bases not matched to a gene: 7. The CDR3 extends over 16 amino acids. The CDR3 is CASSSRLARDTGELFF. CDR3 nucleotides: TGTGCCAGCAGTTCAAGACTAGCGCGGGACACCGGGGAGCTGTTTTTT.

This chain links TRBV4-1 with TRBJ1-3, with D unclear. CDR3 length equals 17 residues. In germline, CDR1 is MGHRA, CDR2 YSYEKL. Trimming removed 0 bases from V and 3 bases from J, with 15 bases in between. DNA of the CDR3: TGCGCCAGCAGCCAAGAGTGGTCCGGAGGTTATGGAAACACCATATATTTT. Amino acids: CASSQEWSGGYGNTIYF.

The rearrangement links TRBV2 to TRBJ2-1; D may correspond to TRBD1 or TRBD2 (5 bases each). The germline CDR1 and CDR2 sequences are SNHLY and FYNNEI. V gave up 6 bases and J gave up 0 bases, with 12 bases separating them. CDR3 length: 15 residues. The CDR3 loop reads CASRGTANSYNEQFF. The CDR3 DNA reads TGTGCCAGCAGAGGGACGGCTAACTCCTACAATGAGCAGTTCTTC.

This clonotype was observed a handful of times. CDR3 sequence reads: CASSYGPWDTEAFF. CDR3 DNA: TGTGCCAGCAGTTACGGGCCGTGGGACACTGAAGCTTTCTTT. The chain employs TRBV6-5 and TRBJ1-1; no definite D call. The CDR3 is 14 amino acids. CDR1 is MNHEY and CDR2 is SVGAGI in the germline V gene. V was pared by 2 bases and J by 3 bases, with 10 bases between.

This clonotype was seen a few times. This chain uses TRBV24-1 with TRBJ1-2; possible D gene TRBD1, 5 bases. Germline CDR1 reads KGHDR; CDR2 reads SFDVKD. Trimming stripped 3 bases from V and 2 bases from J, with 15 bases between. The CDR3 is 16 residues long. CDR3 DNA sequence: TGTGCCACCAGTGATCCCCCGGGACCTACGAACTATGGCTACACCTTC. Protein: CATSDPPGPTNYGYTF.

This clonotype has only a few counts. The V and J genes are TRBV14 and TRBJ2-1, with 11 bases identical to TRBD2. The CDR3 runs 15 residues. The J segment lost 10 bases and the V segment lost 0 bases, leaving 5 bases of the junction unmatched. Per germline, CDR1 SGHDN and CDR2 FVKESK. The CDR3 is CASSQELLAGDEQFF. In nucleotides, the CDR3 is TGTGCCAGCAGCCAAGAATTACTAGCGGGGGACGAGCAGTTCTTC.

The chain combines TRBV7-9 with TRBJ2-5; 9 bases are shared with TRBD2. Germline assignment: CDR1 SEHNR and CDR2 FQNEAQ (reference sequence). The CDR3 is made up of 15 amino acids. V was clipped by 4 bases and J by 5 bases; unmatched bases: 8. The CDR3: CASSSFASGVETQYF. The CDR3 DNA reads TGTGCCAGCAGCTCCTTTGCTAGCGGGGTGGAGACCCAGTACTTC. The variable domain in full, completed from reference TRBV7-9 and TRBJ2-5, reads DTGVSQNPRHKITKRGQNVTFRCDPISEHNRLYWYRQTLGQGPEFLTYFQNEAQLEKSRLLSDRFSAERPKGSFSTLEIQRTEQGDSAMYLCASSSFASGVETQYFGPGTRLLVL.

V and J are TRBV28 and TRBJ1-1; D perhaps matches TRBD1 (6 bases). V was clipped by 8 bases and J by 1 base, with 17 bases between them. Germline-derived CDR1 and CDR2 are MDHEN and SYDVKM. The CDR3 has 15 residues. The CDR3 coding sequence is TGTGCCAGCTCAAGAGGGGGGGGAGGGAACACTGAAGCTTTCTTT. Amino acid sequence: CASSRGGGGNTEAFF.

J is TRBJ2-1 and V is TRBV15, with D unresolved. CDR3 size: 13 residues. V was pared by 4 bases and J by 8 bases, with 12 bases between. CDR1 is LNHNV, CDR2 YYDKDF, per germline (reference sequence). CDR3 in amino acids: CATSIDRVYEQFF. CDR3 sequence (DNA): TGTGCCACCAGCATTGATAGGGTTTATGAGCAGTTCTTC.

This clonotype occurred a few times. The chain uses TRBV6-5 and TRBJ2-1; 7 nucleotides line up with TRBD1. The trim removed 7 bases at V and 2 bases at J, leaving 2 bases unmatched. This CDR3 is 13 amino acids long. Germline values: CDR1 MNHEY, CDR2 SVGAGI. CDR3 sequence (DNA): TGTGCCAGCAAAGGGGGCACCTACAATGAGCAGTTCTTC. It encodes CASKGGTYNEQFF.

This clonotype has ten or more counts. The chain combines TRBV7-9 with TRBJ2-1, with TRBD1 matching over 8 bases. Trimming cost V 1 base and J 8 bases; bases outside gene matches: 7. The V gene's germline CDR1 is SEHNR and CDR2 FQNEAQ (reference sequence). The CDR3 is 15 amino acids. The CDR3 loop is CASSLEGQGAYEQFF. DNA of the CDR3: TGTGCCAGCAGCTTAGAAGGGCAGGGGGCTTATGAGCAGTTCTTC.

This chain uses TRBV20-1 with TRBJ2-7; 9 bases fit TRBD1. V was pared by 0 bases and J by 2 bases, with 11 bases of the junction left unmatched. The germline V gene has CDR1 DFQATT and CDR2 SNEGSKA (reference sequence). The CDR3 contains 17 residues. DNA for the CDR3: TGCAGTGCTAGAGATCCCGGCGGGACAGGGACCCCCTACGAGCAGTACTTC. Translating it yields CSARDPGGTGTPYEQYF.

The J gene is TRBJ1-5, the V gene TRBV12-3 or TRBV12-4; no definite D call. The CDR3 is 15 amino acids. Deletions cut 2 bases from V and 1 base from J, with 9 bases between. DNA for the CDR3: TGTGCCAGCAGTTTAACGTCGGGGAGCAATCAGCCCCAGCATTTT. This gives the protein CASSLTSGSNQPQHF.

As for this clonotype: Sequence at one end of the junction differs from germline and may be a read error. The chain has TRBV7-2 and TRBJ2-2, with D maybe TRBD1 (6 bases). The CDR3 runs to 14 residues. Looked up from germline, CDR1 is SGHTA and CDR2 is FQGNSA. CDR3 in amino acids: CVSSSRGKTGELFF. CDR3 bases: TGTGTCAGCAGCTCCAGGGGCAAAACCGGGGAGCTGTTTTTT. Together with reference TRBV7-2 and TRBJ2-2, the CDR3 gives the full variable domain: GAGVSQSPSNKVTEKGKDVELRCDPISGHTALYWYRQSLGQGLEFLIYFQGNSAPDKSGLPSDRFSAERTGGSVSTLTIQRTQQEDSAVYLCVSSSRGKTGELFFGEGSRLTVL.

CDR3 residues: CASSLFAGPGPNEKLFF. The CDR3 coding sequence is TGTGCCAGCAGTTTATTTGCGGGCCCCGGTCCTAATGAAAAACTGTTTTTT. This chain links TRBV27 with TRBJ1-4; no clear D gene. The CDR3 runs 17 residues. The germline gives CDR1 MNHEY, CDR2 SMNVEV (reference sequence). V gave up 1 base and J gave up 3 bases, with 15 bases separating them.

This clonotype is a singleton in its sample. This sequence joins TRBV24-1 and TRBJ1-1; 11 nucleotides line up with TRBD1. The CDR3 extends over 13 amino acids. Trimming at V came to 7 bases and at J to 4 bases, leaving 1 base not matched to a gene. In germline, CDR1 is KGHDR, CDR2 SFDVKD. The CDR3 bases are TGTGCCACCAGGGGACAGGGGGTCACTGAAGCTTTCTTT. It yields the protein CATRGQGVTEAFF.

Many counts were recorded for this clonotype. The CDR3 coding sequence is TGTGCCAGCAGCTTAGCGCAAAACCCTAGCACAGATACGCAGTATTTT. Its translation: CASSLAQNPSTDTQYF. The gene calls are TRBV7-2 and TRBJ2-3; D remains ambiguous. V gave up 0 bases and J gave up 0 bases, with 10 bases separating them. The germline V gene has CDR1 SGHTA and CDR2 FQGNSA. The CDR3 has 16 amino acids.

This clonotype was counted a few times. The chain joins TRBV3-1 to TRBJ2-3, with no clear D. V dropped 1 base and J dropped 2 bases, with 7 bases sitting between them. The CDR3 is 14 amino acids. Germline V gives CDR1 LGHDT, CDR2 YNNKEL (reference sequence). As DNA, the CDR3 is TGTGCCAGCAGCCAAGTCAGGAACACAGATACGCAGTATTTT. This gives the protein CASSQVRNTDTQYF.

This clonotype was detected only a few times. This rearrangement joins TRBV3-1 to TRBJ2-7; D gene ambiguous. V lost 3 bases to trimming and J lost 0 bases, with 6 bases between them. Germline V gene data show CDR1 as LGHDT and CDR2 as YNNKEL (reference sequence). This CDR3 has 13 amino acids. This chain's CDR3 is CASSHPSSYEQYF. The DNA for the CDR3 is TGTGCCAGCAGCCACCCTAGCTCCTACGAGCAGTACTTC.